This TCR beta chain was sequenced in a study of T-cell reconstitution after alpha-beta-depleted transplantation in children (dated by TCRdb to 2016 to 2017). Context from the whole study: The study quantitatively tracked T-cell immune reconstitution after TCRalphabeta/CD19-depleted allogeneic hematopoietic cell transplantation in children using TCR repertoire profiling.

Reading the germline V gene (reference sequence) gives CDR1 DFQATT and CDR2 SNEGSKA. Deletion took 5 bases off V and 5 bases off J, with a span of 19 bases between the germline ends. The CDR3 runs 15 amino acids, cysteine and phenylalanine included. Only the CDR3 portion is preserved as DNA: 45 bases, with reading frame beginning at the first base. On this clonotype: It has no known antigen specificity. No clone much larger than this one lies a single base away; base qualities are absent.

The library came from PCR. TCRdb shows the sequencer as Illumina HiSeq 2500. To normalize quantification of the TCRbeta repertoire, the TCR libraries were built with molecular barcoding that relied on unique molecular identifiers. TCRdb reprocessed the public reads (quality trimming at Q25 with fastp, clone calling with MiXCR) and kept in-frame beta chains. Rows merge per CDR3 protein into single entries with the most common DNA and genes. The sample table contains around 250,000 distinct CDR3 sequences; only one count was recorded for more than 8% of them. About a tenth of the sample rests with the top ten.

The sequencing used PBMCs from the stem cell graft donor, collected from the stem cell graft. The receptor's source is a human donor who donated a stem cell graft to a child with SCID. The V and J segments used are TRBV20-1 and TRBJ2-1; TRBD1 might be the D gene, on 6 matching bases. CDR3 region: CSAPPQDRNNNEQFF. The sequenced DNA is TGCAGTGCTCCTCCTCAGGACAGAAACAACAATGAGCAGTTCTTC.